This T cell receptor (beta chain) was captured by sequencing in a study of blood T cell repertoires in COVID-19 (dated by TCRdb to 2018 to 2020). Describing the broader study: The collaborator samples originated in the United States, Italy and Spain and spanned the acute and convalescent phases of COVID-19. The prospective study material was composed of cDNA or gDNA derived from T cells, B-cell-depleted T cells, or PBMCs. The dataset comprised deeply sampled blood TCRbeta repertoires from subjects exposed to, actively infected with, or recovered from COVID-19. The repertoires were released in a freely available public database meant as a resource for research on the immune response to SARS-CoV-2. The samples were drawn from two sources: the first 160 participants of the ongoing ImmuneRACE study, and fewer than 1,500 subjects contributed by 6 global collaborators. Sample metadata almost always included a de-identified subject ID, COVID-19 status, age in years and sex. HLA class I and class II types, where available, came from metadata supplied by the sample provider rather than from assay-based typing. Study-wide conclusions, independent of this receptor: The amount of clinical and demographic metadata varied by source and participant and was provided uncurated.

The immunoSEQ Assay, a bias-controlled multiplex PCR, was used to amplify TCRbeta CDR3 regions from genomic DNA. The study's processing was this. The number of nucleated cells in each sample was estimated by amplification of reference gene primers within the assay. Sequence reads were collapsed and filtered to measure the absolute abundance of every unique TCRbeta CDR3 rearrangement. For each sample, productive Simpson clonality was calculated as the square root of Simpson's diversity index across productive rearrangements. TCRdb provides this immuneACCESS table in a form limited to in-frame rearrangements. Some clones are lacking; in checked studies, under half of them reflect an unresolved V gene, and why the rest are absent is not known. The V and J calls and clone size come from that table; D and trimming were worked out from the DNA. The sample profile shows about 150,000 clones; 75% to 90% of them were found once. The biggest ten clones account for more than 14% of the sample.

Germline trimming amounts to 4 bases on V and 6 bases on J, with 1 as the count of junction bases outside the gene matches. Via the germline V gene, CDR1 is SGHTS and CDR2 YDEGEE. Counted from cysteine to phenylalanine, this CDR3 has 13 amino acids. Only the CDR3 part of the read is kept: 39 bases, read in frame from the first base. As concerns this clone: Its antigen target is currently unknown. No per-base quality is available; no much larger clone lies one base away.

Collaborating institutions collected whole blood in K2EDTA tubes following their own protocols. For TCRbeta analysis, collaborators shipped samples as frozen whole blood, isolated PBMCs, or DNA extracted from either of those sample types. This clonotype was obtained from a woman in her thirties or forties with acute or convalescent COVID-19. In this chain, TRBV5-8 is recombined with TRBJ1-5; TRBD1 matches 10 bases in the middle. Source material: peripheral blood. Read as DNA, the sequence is TGTGCCAGCAGCGGGACAGGGGTTCAGCCCCAGCATTTT. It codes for CASSGTGVQPQHF.